The clone carrying this TCR beta chain has more than one count but fewer than ten. Its antigen is not identified. These data originate in a study of early T cells in non-severe SARS-CoV-2 infection. Overall study: Chains were not paired, and sequencing was done on bulk RNA from unsorted whole blood. Study-wide findings and caveats: Comparison of clonotypes with VDJdb favored anti-spike CD8 responses while missing private and CD4 specificities.

Molecules of cDNA were individually given unique molecular identifiers that were attached to them. MiXCR, run by TCRdb on the 5' RACE reads, gives a single entry per CDR3 protein. This table has approximately 52,000 distinct CDR3 sequences, 14% to 15% appearing once. The CDR3 covers 14 residues. Germline CDR1 is SGHTA and CDR2 is FQGNSA. Trimming took off 5 bases at V and 4 bases at J, with 15 bases between the two ends. The sequence derives from an adult who was a healthcare worker with PCR-confirmed SARS-CoV-2 infection or an uninfected control (not recorded which). V is TRBV7-2 and J is TRBJ2-7; D might be TRBD1 (6 bases). Specimen: whole blood, collected at baseline. Written as DNA, the CDR3 is TGTGCCAGCAGCCCCCGGGCAGGGGAGTACGAGCAGTACTTC. This gives the protein CASSPRAGEYEQYF.